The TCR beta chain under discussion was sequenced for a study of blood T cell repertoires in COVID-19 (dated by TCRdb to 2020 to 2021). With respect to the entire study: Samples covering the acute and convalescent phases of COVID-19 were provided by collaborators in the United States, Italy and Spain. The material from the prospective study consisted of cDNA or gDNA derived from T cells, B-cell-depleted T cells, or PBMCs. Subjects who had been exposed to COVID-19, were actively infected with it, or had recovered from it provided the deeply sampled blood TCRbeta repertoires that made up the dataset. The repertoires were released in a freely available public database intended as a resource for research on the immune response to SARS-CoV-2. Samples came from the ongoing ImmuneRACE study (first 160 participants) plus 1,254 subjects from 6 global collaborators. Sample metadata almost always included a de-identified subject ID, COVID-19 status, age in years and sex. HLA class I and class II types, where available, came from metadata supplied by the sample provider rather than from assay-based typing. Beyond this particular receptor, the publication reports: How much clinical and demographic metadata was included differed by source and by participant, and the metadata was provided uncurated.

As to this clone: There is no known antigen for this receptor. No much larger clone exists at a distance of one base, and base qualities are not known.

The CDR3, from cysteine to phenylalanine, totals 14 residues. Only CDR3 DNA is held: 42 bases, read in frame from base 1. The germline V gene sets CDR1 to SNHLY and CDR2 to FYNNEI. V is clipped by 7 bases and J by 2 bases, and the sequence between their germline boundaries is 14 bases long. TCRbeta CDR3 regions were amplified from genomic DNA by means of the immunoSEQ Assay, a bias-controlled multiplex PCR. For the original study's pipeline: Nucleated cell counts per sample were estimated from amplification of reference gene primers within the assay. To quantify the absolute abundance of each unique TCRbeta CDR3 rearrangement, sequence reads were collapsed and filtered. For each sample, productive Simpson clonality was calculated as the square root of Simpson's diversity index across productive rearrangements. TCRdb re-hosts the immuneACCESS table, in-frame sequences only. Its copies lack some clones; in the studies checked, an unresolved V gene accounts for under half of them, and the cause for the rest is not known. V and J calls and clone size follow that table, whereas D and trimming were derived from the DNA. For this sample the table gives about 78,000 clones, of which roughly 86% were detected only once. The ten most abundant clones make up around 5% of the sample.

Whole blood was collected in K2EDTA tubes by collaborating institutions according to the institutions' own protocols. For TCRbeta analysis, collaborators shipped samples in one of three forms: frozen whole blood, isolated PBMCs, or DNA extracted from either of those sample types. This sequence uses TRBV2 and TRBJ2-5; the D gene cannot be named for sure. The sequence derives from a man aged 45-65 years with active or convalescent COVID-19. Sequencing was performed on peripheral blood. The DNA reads TGTGCCAGCACCTACCCTGGCGGACAAGAGACCCAGTACTTC. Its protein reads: CASTYPGGQETQYF. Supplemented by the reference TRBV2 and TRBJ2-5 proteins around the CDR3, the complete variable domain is EPEVTQTPSHQVTQMGQEVILRCVPISNHLYFYWYRQILGQKVEFLVSFYNNEISEKSEIFDDQFSVERPDGSNFTLKIRSTKLEDSAMYFCASTYPGGQETQYFGPGTRLLVL.